Only one count was recorded for the clone carrying this TCR beta chain. The protocol was immunoSEQ multiplex PCR, while the TCRdb copy is restricted to in-frame clones and leaves out a portion. Of about 270,000 clones in the sample, more than 75% were seen once. This sample is part of a study of blood T cell repertoires in COVID-19. Turning to the study itself: COVID-19 samples, acute and convalescent, were from the United States, Italy and Spain.

This CDR3 has 16 amino acids. Trimming took off 4 bases at V and 2 bases at J, with 15 bases between the two ends. Germline V gene lookup returns CDR1 MNHEY and CDR2 SMNVEV (reference sequence). Recruits, aged about 18 to 100 years, lived in 25 or so US areas. This clonotype was sampled from a woman aged 60-75 years in a cohort exposed to, infected with or recovered from COVID-19 (not recorded which). The material sequenced was PBMCs or T cells enriched from blood (not recorded which). This chain uses TRBV27 with TRBJ2-1, with a tentative D call TRBD1 (5 bases). Here the CDR3 reads CASSWSQVPAYNEQFF. The CDR3 coding sequence is TGTGCCAGCAGTTGGTCACAGGTACCGGCCTACAATGAGCAGTTCTTC.